This T cell receptor (beta chain) was profiled in a study of tissue T cells after allogeneic stem cell transplantation. The germline CDR1 and CDR2 sequences are SGHAT and FQNNGV. Trimming cost V 3 bases and J 4 bases, with 13 bases left between them. The CDR3 is 15 amino acids. Libraries were prepared by immunoSEQ multiplex PCR; TCRdb keeps only in-frame clonotypes and omits some of them. The repertoire holds fewer than 30,000 clones, with more than 60% as singletons. With regard to this clone: Antigen: not known.

Findings and limits, study-wide: Tissue-detected TCR repertoire was only partly captured by blood and spleen T cells. Across patients, clones rarely overlapped, yet motif clusters were shared tissue-specifically. Which tissue TCRs were alloreactive or antigen-specific was not determined. Some clones might be persisting host cells.

This TCR was recovered from a female donor at least 60 years old with lung cancer. The V and J genes are TRBV11-2 and TRBJ2-1, with D maybe TRBD2 (6 bases). The sample in question was tissue from the ileum, obtained at autopsy. The CDR3 DNA is TGTGCCAGCAGCTTCGAAAGACTAGATTACAATGAGCAGTTCTTC. Amino acids: CASSFERLDYNEQFF.